Sequencing of this TCR beta chain was carried out in a study of blood T cell repertoires in COVID-19. Turning to the study itself: PBMCs, B-cell-depleted T cells, or T cells provided the cDNA or gDNA that made up the material.

Authors' analysis steps: Reference gene primer amplification in the assay estimated nucleated cell counts. The table came from immunoSEQ multiplex PCR; TCRdb's copy has only in-frame clones and leaves some out. V, J and clone size reflect that table, while D and trimming were determined from the DNA. This table holds roughly 280,000 clones, 80% to 90% found once. J was trimmed by 5 bases and V by 3 bases; bases with no gene match: 4. The CDR3 covers 15 residues. In germline, CDR1 is KGHSH, CDR2 LQKENI. Sequencing used peripheral blood. This clonotype was obtained from a man between 60 and 70 years old with acute or convalescent COVID-19. The V call is TRBV18, the J call TRBJ2-1; 10 bases map to TRBD1. Here the CDR3 reads CASSPRQGADNEQFF. The CDR3 coding sequence is TGTGCCAGCTCACCTAGACAGGGGGCGGACAATGAGCAGTTCTTC.